This TCR beta chain was retrieved from a study of T cell repertoires in cytomegalovirus infection. About the study: TCR beta signatures that were public indicated CMV infection and matching HLA type.

The CDR3 consists of 17 residues. Germline V gene sequence: CDR1 MDHEN, CDR2 SYDVKM. V gave up 5 bases and J gave up 9 bases, with 25 bases separating them. There are a few counts of this clonotype. Its cognate antigen is unknown. TCRdb itself ran the reads through MiXCR, one entry per CDR3 protein. The table records about 220,000 distinct CDR3 sequences, 35% to 45% of them present only once. The sample was CD8+ T cells from cultured PBMCs, taken from culture after CMV antigen stimulation. The sequence was obtained from a human donor in good health (CMV status not recorded). Some clones in this sample may be carry-over from other donors' samples. V is TRBV28 and J is TRBJ2-2; D unclear. Here the CDR3 DNA reads TGTGCCAGCAGTGGATCGCCTTCGTCGTTAACGACGTGGGAGCTGTTTTTT. Amino acid sequence: CASSGSPSSLTTWELFF.